This passage covers 7 T cell receptor beta chains from one sample sequenced in a study of OX40 agonist ivuxolimab in advanced cancers. Profiled with immunoSEQ multiplex PCR; TCRdb holds only in-frame clones, not every one. The sample gives 60,000 to 65,000 clones, more than 80% of which show up once; less than 14% is in the top ten. Sequencing was performed on CD4+ or CD8+ T cells sorted from blood, taken in a trial of the OX40 agonist ivuxolimab. These receptors were obtained from an adult with an advanced solid tumor such as melanoma, head and neck, liver or kidney cancer.

The chain has TRBV9 and TRBJ2-1, with a tentative D call TRBD1 (7 bases). The CDR3 sequence is 13 residues long. Germline CDR1 reads SGDLS; CDR2 reads YYNGEE. Trimming stripped 2 bases from V and 10 bases from J, with 13 bases between. The CDR3 sequence: CASSVEGQLEQFF. The CDR3 bases are TGTGCCAGCAGCGTGGAGGGACAGTTAGAGCAGTTCTTC.

This sequence joins TRBV7-2 and TRBJ1-2; no clear D gene. This CDR3 is built from 14 residues. V was cut by 5 bases and J by 2 bases, with 12 bases left in between. Germline V gene sequence: CDR1 SGHTA, CDR2 FQGNSA. Here the CDR3 DNA reads TGTGCCAGCAGCCAAACAGCGAGGAACTATGGCTACACCTTC. It encodes CASSQTARNYGYTF. Full variable domain (rest looked up from reference TRBV7-2 and TRBJ1-2): GAGVSQSPSNKVTEKGKDVELRCDPISGHTALYWYRQSLGQGLEFLIYFQGNSAPDKSGLPSDRFSAERTGGSVSTLTIQRTQQEDSAVYLCASSQTARNYGYTFGSGTRLTVV.

This chain connects TRBV7-9 to TRBJ1-3; D may be TRBD1 (5 bases). This CDR3 has 15 amino acids. Germline V gives CDR1 SEHNR, CDR2 FQNEAQ (reference sequence). With 5 bases removed from V and 1 base from J, the gap between germline ends came to 12 bases. CDR3 bases: TGTGCCAGCAGCCTTCAGGGTCAATCTGGAAACACCATATATTTT. This gives the protein CASSLQGQSGNTIYF.

This chain joins TRBV4-2 and TRBJ2-1; D perhaps matches TRBD2 (6 bases). Germline V gene sequence: CDR1 LGHNA, CDR2 YNFKEQ. Trimming pared 4 bases from V and 15 bases from J, leaving 16 bases between. The CDR3 totals 12 residues. The CDR3 here is CASSPIPGSMFF. DNA for the CDR3: TGTGCCAGCAGCCCCATCCCCGGGAGTATGTTCTTC.

This sequence joins TRBV5-1 and TRBJ2-1; 12 nucleotides align to TRBD2. The CDR3 loop spans 17 amino acids. The V gene end was trimmed by 3 bases and the J gene end by 0 bases; junction bases not matched to a gene: 4. CDR1 and CDR2 from the germline V gene are SGHRS and YFSETQ. CDR3 sequence reads: CASSSTSGRSSYNEQFF. In nucleotides, the CDR3 is TGCGCCAGCAGCTCAACTAGCGGGAGGAGCTCCTACAATGAGCAGTTCTTC.

The chain uses TRBV10-2 and TRBJ2-6, with D perhaps matching TRBD1 (6 bases). The CDR3 length is 17 residues. Germline V lookup: CDR1 WSHSY, CDR2 SAAADI. V lost 3 bases and J lost 4, with 16 bases in between. The CDR3 nucleotides are TGCGCCAGCAGTGACTTGGACAGATTACCCGGGGCCAACGTCCTGACTTTC. It translates to CASSDLDRLPGANVLTF.

This chain uses TRBV7-2 with TRBJ2-7, with 9 bases aligning to TRBD1. V lost 5 bases and J lost 5; bases outside the gene matches: 10. Germline-derived CDR1 and CDR2 are SGHTA and FQGNSA. The CDR3 consists of 15 residues. The CDR3 loop is CASSPFGTGFNEQYF. DNA for the CDR3: TGTGCCAGCAGCCCCTTCGGGACAGGGTTTAACGAGCAGTACTTC.